The 9 T cell receptor beta chains in this list originate from one sample, sequenced in a study of cytomegalovirus exposure and HLA in healthy donors. Assay: immunoSEQ multiplex PCR; the TCRdb copy retains only in-frame clones and omits some. The sample includes approximately 300,000 clones, roughly 90% of them seen just once. Sequences were obtained from PBMCs. These receptors all stem from a woman aged 18 to 35 in good health and CMV-seronegative.

This chain links TRBV4-2 with TRBJ1-2; D perhaps matches TRBD1 (5 bases). Trimming shortened V by 1 base and J by 6 bases, and 9 bases separated the two germline ends. This CDR3 comprises 13 residues. CDR1 is LGHNA, CDR2 YNFKEQ, per germline. As DNA, the CDR3 is TGTGCCAGCAGCCAAGCCCCGGGGGATGGCTACACCTTC. Translated, it gives CASSQAPGDGYTF.

The chain uses TRBV5-1 and TRBJ1-2, with a weak D call TRBD1 (6 bases). Germline V gene data show CDR1 as SGHRS and CDR2 as YFSETQ. With 0 bases removed from V and 7 bases from J, the gap between germline ends came to 16 bases. This CDR3 region has 15 residues. CDR3 nucleotides: TGCGCCAGCAGCTTGGCGGGGGGACAACGTGTTGGCTACACCTTC. Translating it yields CASSLAGGQRVGYTF.

This clone was recorded only once. The chain uses TRBV7-2 and TRBJ2-1; tentatively, D is TRBD1 (5 bases). The germline CDR1 and CDR2 sequences are SGHTA and FQGNSA. Trimming took 4 bases from V and 8 from J, leaving 24 bases between them. CDR3 length: 17 residues. CDR3 in amino acids: CASSSSRWGPWVDEQFF. The CDR3 DNA reads as TGTGCCAGCAGCTCATCTAGGTGGGGCCCCTGGGTCGATGAGCAGTTCTTC.

The chain carries TRBV6-1 and TRBJ1-2, with TRBD1 matching 8 bases. CDR3 length equals 15 residues. Germline values: CDR1 MNHNS, CDR2 SASEGT. V shed 0 bases and J 5 bases; nucleotides not matched to a gene: 5. CDR3: CASSEARTGPYGYTF. The CDR3 DNA reads TGTGCCAGCAGTGAAGCTCGGACAGGGCCTTATGGCTACACCTTC.

This rearrangement joins TRBV11-1 to TRBJ2-1, with 9 bases that match TRBD2. The V and J ends lost 6 bases and 10 bases, in that order; junction bases with no gene match: 4. Germline V lookup: CDR1 SGHAT, CDR2 FQDESV (reference sequence). The CDR3 has 12 amino acids. CDR3 loop: CASSYLAGEQFF. For the CDR3, the DNA is TGTGCCAGCAGTTATCTAGCGGGAGAGCAGTTCTTC.

This clone was seen only once. This chain uses TRBV5-1 with TRBJ2-7; D is unresolved. CDR3 length equals 14 residues. Trimming removed 0 bases from V and 5 bases from J, with 12 bases in between. Germline CDR1 reads SGHRS; CDR2 reads YFSETQ. Here the CDR3 reads CASSLDPVANEQYF. In nucleotides, the CDR3 is TGCGCCAGCAGCTTGGATCCGGTTGCGAACGAGCAGTACTTC.

This chain uses TRBV9 with TRBJ2-7; 7 bases map to TRBD2. Trimming took 5 bases from V and 0 from J; bases not matched to a gene: 5. The CDR3 is 14 amino acids. The germline CDR1 and CDR2 sequences are SGDLS and YYNGEE. This CDR3 is CASSAASGSYEQYF. Written as DNA, the CDR3 is TGTGCCAGCAGTGCGGCTAGCGGCTCCTACGAGCAGTACTTC.

The gene calls are TRBV7-2 and TRBJ1-5; possible D gene TRBD1, 6 bases. The CDR3 totals 15 residues. Germline CDR1 reads SGHTA; CDR2 reads FQGNSA. Trimming left V 5 bases short and J 4 bases short, with 15 bases between. Written as DNA, the CDR3 is TGTGCCAGCAGCCCCATCCTGGGGGCGAATCAGCCCCAGCATTTT. Protein: CASSPILGANQPQHF.

The CDR3 sequence: CASSQDRPSGANVLTF. For the CDR3, the DNA is TGCGCCAGCAGCCAAGACAGGCCCTCTGGGGCCAACGTCCTGACTTTC. The rearrangement uses TRBV5-1 and TRBJ2-6; D is possibly TRBD1 (6 bases). The CDR3 runs 16 residues. Germline V gives CDR1 SGHRS, CDR2 YFSETQ. Trimming took off 4 bases at V and 0 bases at J, with 11 bases between the two ends. The full variable domain, in which reference TRBV5-1 and TRBJ2-6 provide the parts outside the CDR3, is KAGVTQTPRYLIKTRGQQVTLSCSPISGHRSVSWYQQTPGQGLQFLFEYFSETQRNKGNFPGRFSGRQFSNSRSEMNVSTLELGDSALYLCASSQDRPSGANVLTFGAGSRLTVL.